The 19 T cell receptor beta chains below were found in one sample sequenced in a study of blood T cell repertoires in COVID-19. Using immunoSEQ multiplex PCR, the repertoire was profiled, and TCRdb retains in-frame clones only, with some absent. The sample carries about 180,000 clones, roughly 88% recorded once. The specimen sequenced was PBMCs or T cells enriched from blood (not recorded which). Receptor source: a woman aged 30 to 39 who had recovered from COVID-19.

A few counts support this clone. This chain connects TRBV28 to TRBJ1-5, with D perhaps TRBD1 (5 bases). The CDR3 is 15 amino acids. Between the trimmed V and J ends, which lost 2 bases and 2 bases, there was a span of 10 bases. Germline assignment: CDR1 MDHEN and CDR2 SYDVKM. The CDR3 protein is CASSLVQGGNQPQHF. DNA for the CDR3: TGTGCCAGCAGTTTAGTCCAGGGCGGCAATCAGCCCCAGCATTTT.

Turning to this clone: At one of its ends the junction is not consistent with the germline gene, which may arise from a read error. The V gene is TRBV3-1 (or the pseudogene TRBV3-2), the J gene TRBJ2-1; 8 bases are a match to TRBD2. This CDR3 has 15 amino acids. Germline CDR1 and CDR2: LGHDT and YNNKEL (reference sequence). The DNA for the CDR3 is TGTGCCAGCAGTCAAGGCCGGGAGGGCGACCCTGAGCAGTTCTTC. It codes for CASSQGREGDPEQFF.

This sequence joins TRBV12-3 or TRBV12-4 and TRBJ2-2, with D possibly TRBD2 on 5 matching bases. Trimming left V 5 bases short and J 7 bases short, with 5 bases between. There are 11 residues in the CDR3. For the CDR3, the DNA is TGTGCCAGCAGTCGGGGCGGGGAGCTGTTTTTT. The encoded protein is CASSRGGELFF.

The chain joins TRBV7-6 to TRBJ1-1; TRBD1 matches 9 bases. The CDR3 has 16 amino acids. The junction had 7 bases not matched to a gene; V was cut back by 4 bases and J by 1 base. Germline V lookup: CDR1 SGHVS, CDR2 FNYEAQ. CDR3 DNA: TGTGCCAGCAGCTCGGGACAGGGTTTCCGGAACACTGAAGCTTTCTTT. Protein sequence: CASSSGQGFRNTEAFF.

This clone was recorded only once. The genes are TRBV6-6 and TRBJ1-1; weak D call: TRBD1 (5 bases). Trimming left V 2 bases short and J 8 bases short, with 12 bases between. The CDR3 covers 13 residues. Germline values: CDR1 MNHNY, CDR2 SVGAGI (reference sequence). In nucleotides, the CDR3 is TGTGCCAGCAGTTACGGTCAGGGTTCGGAAGCTTTCTTT. Translating it yields CASSYGQGSEAFF.

V gene TRBV9 combines with J gene TRBJ2-1, with TRBD2 identical over 9 bases. The ends lost 3 bases at V and 0 bases at J; junction bases unmatched: 16. CDR1 SGDLS and CDR2 YYNGEE come from the germline V gene. CDR3 length: 20 amino acids. CDR3 amino acids: CASSAPTSGLTRASYNEQFF. CDR3 coding DNA: TGTGCCAGCAGCGCCCCGACTAGCGGACTTACTAGGGCCTCCTACAATGAGCAGTTCTTC.

The J gene is TRBJ2-3, the V gene TRBV6-5; tentatively, D is TRBD2 (5 bases). The V end lost 2 bases, the J end lost 1 base, and 10 bases lay between the germline ends. The germline CDR1 and CDR2 sequences are MNHEY and SVGAGI. This CDR3 has 15 amino acids. The CDR3 loop reads CASSYEDFRTDTQYF. DNA of the CDR3: TGTGCCAGCAGTTACGAGGACTTCCGCACAGATACGCAGTATTTT.

This clone was recorded only once. This rearrangement joins TRBV4-1 to TRBJ2-4; 15 positions match TRBD2. The CDR3 consists of 20 residues. The junction had 10 bases not matched to a gene; V was cut back by 1 base and J by 3 bases. The V gene's germline CDR1 is MGHRA and CDR2 YSYEKL. Written as DNA, the CDR3 is TGCGCCAGCAGCCAAGTTATATGGACTAGCGGGAGGGCAGACAAAAACATTCAGTACTTC. It is translated as CASSQVIWTSGRADKNIQYF.

V gene TRBV29-1 combines with J gene TRBJ1-2; D ambiguous. This CDR3 has 14 residues. Germline CDR1 is SQVTM and CDR2 is ANQGSEA. V shed 3 bases and J shed 4 bases, with 15 bases lying between them. This CDR3 reads CSVEEGEPIYGYTF. The CDR3 DNA is TGCAGCGTTGAGGAGGGTGAACCAATCTATGGCTACACCTTC.

CDR3 region: CASSSWTSGSAGEQFF. CDR3 coding DNA: TGTGCCAGCAGTTCTTGGACTAGCGGGAGCGCGGGCGAGCAGTTCTTC. This sequence joins TRBV28 and TRBJ2-1, with 13 nucleotides matching TRBD2. CDR1 is MDHEN, CDR2 SYDVKM, per germline. The length of the CDR3 is 16 residues. V shed 4 bases, J shed 10 bases, and the junction held 10 bases outside the gene matches. The full variable domain, its missing parts supplied by reference TRBV28 and TRBJ2-1, is DVKVTQSSRYLVKRTGEKVFLECVQDMDHENMFWYRQDPGLGLRLIYFSYDVKMKEKGDIPEGYSVSREKKERFSLILESASTNQTSMYLCASSSWTSGSAGEQFFGPGTRLTVL.

The rearrangement links TRBV7-8 to TRBJ2-7; 13 bases map to TRBD2. The CDR3 is 21 residues long. V lost 1 base, J lost 1 base, and 16 bases stayed unmatched. Germline V CDR1 and CDR2: SGHVS, FQNEAQ. The CDR3 protein is CASSLVLQGRLAGGGSYEQYF. CDR3 DNA sequence: TGTGCCAGCAGCTTAGTGCTACAGGGGAGACTAGCGGGAGGCGGGTCCTACGAGCAGTACTTC.

The V call is TRBV10-3, the J call TRBJ2-2; D not certain. Trimming took 7 bases from V and 4 from J, leaving 13 bases between them. The germline CDR1 and CDR2 sequences are ENHRY and SYGVKD. This CDR3 is 14 amino acids long. CDR3 sequence reads: CAIIGPTTTGELFF. In DNA, the CDR3 is TGTGCCATCATTGGGCCAACAACCACCGGGGAGCTGTTTTTT.

The V gene is TRBV5-6, the J gene TRBJ2-7; 9 bases match TRBD2. V lost 3 bases to trimming and J lost 4 bases; unmatched junction nucleotides: 11. The CDR3 has 16 amino acids. Germline values: CDR1 SGHDT, CDR2 YYEEEE. CDR3 in amino acids: CASSSVILAGIYEQYF. The CDR3 DNA follows: TGTGCCAGCAGCTCCGTGATACTAGCGGGTATTTACGAGCAGTACTTC.

The chain recombines TRBV9 with TRBJ1-4; 9 nucleotides agree with TRBD1. J lost 3 bases, V lost 3 bases, and 6 bases had no gene match. The CDR3 is made up of 16 amino acids. Germline CDR1 is SGDLS and CDR2 is YYNGEE. The CDR3 region is CASSDRDRAPNEKLFF. The CDR3 nucleotides are TGTGCCAGCAGCGACCGGGACAGGGCCCCTAATGAAAAACTGTTTTTT.

This clone appeared a single time. The V gene is TRBV3-1 (or the pseudogene TRBV3-2), the J gene TRBJ1-4, with TRBD1 matching 9 bases. Unmatched junction bases numbered 15, after V lost 0 bases and J lost 16 bases. The V gene's germline CDR1 is LGHDT and CDR2 YNNKEL (reference sequence). The CDR3 extends over 16 amino acids. CDR3 in DNA: TGTGCCAGCAGCCAAGAAGGAGGGACAGGGAGGAAGGATACGTTTTTT. Translated, it gives CASSQEGGTGRKDTFF.

V gene TRBV7-2 combines with J gene TRBJ1-6, with 7 positions matching TRBD1. Unmatched junction bases numbered 5, after V lost 2 bases and J lost 7 bases. The germline CDR1 and CDR2 sequences are SGHTA and FQGNSA. The length of the CDR3 is 15 residues. Here the CDR3 DNA reads TGTGCCAGCAGCTTAAAAACAGGGGACAATTCACCCCTCCACTTT. The encoded protein is CASSLKTGDNSPLHF.

V usage is TRBV29-1 and J usage is TRBJ2-1; possibly TRBD2 for D (6 bases). The CDR3 runs 15 residues. Germline CDR1 SQVTM, CDR2 ANQGSEA. V lost 1 base and J 6 bases, leaving 16 bases between the germline ends. The chain's CDR3 is CSVEGRELGSNEQFF. The DNA for the CDR3 is TGCAGCGTTGAAGGGAGGGAACTGGGCTCCAATGAGCAGTTCTTC.

The sample holds one count of this clone. V is TRBV13 and J is TRBJ2-7; 10 bases agree with TRBD2. V lost 3 bases, J lost 3 bases, and 5 bases stayed unmatched. This CDR3 contains 15 residues. Germline CDR1 PRHDT, CDR2 FYEKMQ (reference sequence). The CDR3 coding sequence is TGTGCCAGCAGCTTCCGGACTAGCGGTCTCTACGAGCAGTACTTC. Amino acids: CASSFRTSGLYEQYF. Supplemented by reference TRBV13 and TRBJ2-7, the full variable domain reads AAGVIQSPRHLIKEKRETATLKCYPIPRHDTVYWYQQGPGQDPQFLISFYEKMQSDKGSIPDRFSAQQFSDYHSELNMSSLELGDSALYFCASSFRTSGLYEQYFGPGTRLTVT.

The chain couples TRBV29-1 to TRBJ2-3; 8 bases fit TRBD2. The trim removed 7 bases at V and 3 bases at J, leaving 9 bases unmatched. The CDR3 runs to 14 residues. CDR1 and CDR2 (germline): SQVTM, ANQGSEA. CDR3 in DNA: TGCAGCGCTCAAGCGGGAGTAAGAACAGATACGCAGTATTTT. Its translation: CSAQAGVRTDTQYF.